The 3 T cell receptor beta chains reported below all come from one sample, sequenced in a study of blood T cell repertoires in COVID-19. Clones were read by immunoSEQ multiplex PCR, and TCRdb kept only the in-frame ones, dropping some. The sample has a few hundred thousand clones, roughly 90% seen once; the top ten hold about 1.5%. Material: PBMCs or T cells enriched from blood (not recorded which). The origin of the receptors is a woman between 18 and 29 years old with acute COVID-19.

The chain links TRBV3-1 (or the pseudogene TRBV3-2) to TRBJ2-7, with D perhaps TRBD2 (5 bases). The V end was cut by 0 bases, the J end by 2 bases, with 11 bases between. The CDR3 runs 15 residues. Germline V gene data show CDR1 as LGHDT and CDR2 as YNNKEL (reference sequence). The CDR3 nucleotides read TGTGCCAGCAGCCAAGATACAGCGGAAACCTACGAGCAGTACTTC. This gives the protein CASSQDTAETYEQYF.

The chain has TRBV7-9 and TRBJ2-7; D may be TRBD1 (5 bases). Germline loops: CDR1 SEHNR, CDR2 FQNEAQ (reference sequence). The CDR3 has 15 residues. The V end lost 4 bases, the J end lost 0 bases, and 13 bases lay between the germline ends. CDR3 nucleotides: TGTGCCAGCAGCTGGGGCAGCCAAAGCTCCTACGAGCAGTACTTC. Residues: CASSWGSQSSYEQYF.

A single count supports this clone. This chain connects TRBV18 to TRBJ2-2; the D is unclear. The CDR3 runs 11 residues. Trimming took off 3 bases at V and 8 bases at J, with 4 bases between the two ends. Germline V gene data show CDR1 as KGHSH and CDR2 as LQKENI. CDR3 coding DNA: TGTGCCAGCTCACCCTATGGGGAGCTGTTTTTT. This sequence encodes CASSPYGELFF. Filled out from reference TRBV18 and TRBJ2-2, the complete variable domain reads NAGVMQNPRHLVRRRGQEARLRCSPMKGHSHVYWYRQLPEEGLKFMVYLQKENIIDESGMPKERFSAEFPKEGPSILRIQQVVRGDSAAYFCASSPYGELFFGEGSRLTVL.